This TCR beta chain was obtained from a study of T cells in Graves' hyperthyroidism and ophthalmopathy. This clonotype was observed many times. Its antigen is unidentified. The V end lost 4 bases, the J end lost 3 bases, and 10 bases lay between the germline ends. Germline CDR1 reads SGHTA; CDR2 reads FQGNSA. The CDR3 runs 13 residues. Authors of the study amplified TCR beta CDR3 regions from RNA transcripts. HTBI primers drove first-round RT-PCR of the TCR CDR3. TCRdb passed the multiplex PCR reads through MiXCR, listing each CDR3 protein once. The table records roughly 710,000 distinct CDR3 sequences, around a third of them present only once. Regarding the study as a whole: In the blood, most expanded thyroid clonotypes above 0.001 appeared as well.

The chain uses TRBV7-2 and TRBJ2-7, with D uncertain. Specimen: blood. This TCR derives from a woman aged 35 to 49 with Graves' hyperthyroidism. CDR3 sequence: CASSSPTRYEQYF. In DNA form, the CDR3 reads TGTGCCAGCAGCTCACCGACTCGCTACGAGCAGTACTTC.